This record covers a single T cell receptor beta chain. Its target antigen remains unknown. The library was obtained by bulk RNA-seq. The TruSeq Stranded RNA sample prep kit was used to generate libraries of poly-A-enriched mRNA from an input of around 1 ug total RNA. Each sample was sequenced in triplicate using paired-end sequencing on a HiSeq 2500. RNA-seq read length was 125 nucleotides per mate. In the original analysis: After trimming, reads were aligned to hg38 using STAR v2.7, and quality control was handled by FASTQC, RSeQC and multiqc. Salmon 0.14.1 was used to quantify gene expression levels as transcripts per million (TPM). The results of principal component analysis suggested that neither trial, library batch, sequencing batch, treatment regimen nor sex drove the transcriptomic profiles. TCRdb reprocessed the reads and provides one entry for every CDR3 protein sequence; no DNA is given. TCRdb's processing, not the study's, gives the V and J calls here. The sample yields fewer than 130 distinct CDR3 sequences; about 97% were counted once. Roughly 13% of the sample is held by the ten biggest clonotypes.

This entry belongs to a study of alternative splicing in chronic myeloid leukemia remission (dated by TCRdb to 2018 to 2021). Turning to the overall study: Remission specimens from the trials were collected at major or complete molecular response, at 12 or 24 months of TKI therapy. RNA sequencing was used to profile peripheral blood obtained from chronic-phase CML patients at diagnosis and at remission, and the resulting profiles were compared with those of healthy donors. The RESIST (imatinib), ENESTxtnd (nilotinib) and PINNACLE (nilotinib plus pegylated interferon) trials supplied 10 or so diagnostic specimens along with matched remission specimens. The median age was roughly 49 years at diagnosis and about 61 at remission, while healthy controls had a median age of about 39. For the trials, the diagnostic specimens consisted of total leukocytes from peripheral blood that had been collected in EDTA. The French Persistem study contributed nine CML samples, of which seven were diagnostic and two were matched remission samples. In terms of female/male counts, the diagnosis samples were 11/5, the remission samples were 8/3 and the controls were 2/4. For diagnosis, remission and control samples alike, total RNA was extracted from peripheral blood mononuclear cells using Trizol. The full study reports these points: Strong differences in blood cell composition were observed between timepoints, with a shift from myeloid progenitor enrichment at diagnosis to mature lymphoid enrichment at remission. Blood cell composition at remission was reconfigured to resemble lymphoid cell-enriched normal controls.

Sequences MNHEY (CDR1) and SVGAGI (CDR2) are obtained from the germline V gene. From its cysteine to its phenylalanine, the CDR3 spans 13 amino acids. Only the protein sequence is given. The sample's time point label, in plain terms: major or complete molecular response after front-line TKI therapy. The patient cohort comprised approximately 15 CML patients, with matched post-remission samples retrieved for a subset of them. The sequenced sample was PBMCs or total blood leukocytes (not recorded which), obtained during remission. This sequence uses TRBV6-5 and TRBJ1-6; the TCRdb call, TRBD1, lacks DNA for checking. The source is an adult with chronic myeloid leukemia. The CDR3 region has the sequence CASTPGQRVPLHF.